This TCR gamma chain was obtained from a study of gammadelta T cells in human blood (dated by TCRdb to the early 2020s). What the research found in general, with its limitations: According to the study, polyclonal expansion of innate gamma-delta T cells right after birth appeared to be driven by microbial exposure.

Inclusive of the bounding cysteine and phenylalanine, the CDR3 is 16 residues long. Here the CDR3 DNA is all that survives: 48 bases in frame from base 1. V is trimmed back by 2 bases and J by 7 bases, and the junction contains 5 bases that no gene match accounts for. Sequences GITISATS (CDR1) and ISYDGTV (CDR2) are obtained from the germline V gene (reference sequence). This clone has a handful of counts. Its recognized antigen is unknown. The TCRdb protein comes from a much larger clone and disagrees with this DNA's translation at residue 6, likely due to a read error; the protein given here is derived from the DNA. Libraries were prepared through RT-PCR. Sequenced on an Illumina MiSeq. TCRdb reprocessed the public reads with the caller CATT; rows with the same DNA were merged afterwards. In this sample the table shows about 280 gamma-chain clones, approximately 2% of which occur a single time. Around 45% of the sample lies in the top ten.

This receptor chain uses TRGV9 and TRGJP. The J gene is absent in TCRdb and was assigned here via DNA matching to germline. Sequenced: Vgamma9Vdelta2 gamma-delta T cells from infant blood. The receptor was derived from a human donor. The sequenced DNA is TGTGCCTTGTGGGAGGCGCGGGAGTTGGGCAAAAAAATCAAGGTATTT. This sequence encodes CALWEARELGKKIKVF.